One and the same sample provided the 11 T cell receptor beta chains below, sequenced in a study of T cells in Graves' hyperthyroidism and ophthalmopathy. Amplification yielded TCR beta CDR3 regions, with RNA transcripts as the source. When the TCR CDR3 underwent first-round RT-PCR, the HTBI primer set was used. MiXCR, run by TCRdb on the multiplex PCR reads, gives a single entry per CDR3 protein. Here the sample spans roughly 570,000 distinct CDR3 sequences, around 14% being singletons. Specimen: blood. These receptors were obtained from a woman aged 25 to 39 with Graves' hyperthyroidism.

This clonotype was observed many times. The chain is built from TRBV28 and TRBJ2-3; tentatively, D is TRBD2 (6 bases). Germline V gene lookup returns CDR1 MDHEN and CDR2 SYDVKM. V was trimmed by 5 bases and J by 5 bases, leaving 8 bases between them. CDR3 length equals 12 residues. The CDR3 DNA reads as TGTGCCAGCAGTACCGGGGGAGATACGCAGTATTTT. It is translated as CASSTGGDTQYF.

The rearrangement joins TRBV12-3 or TRBV12-4 to TRBJ2-3; maybe TRBD2 (5 bases). The germline V and J ends were trimmed by 6 bases and 4 bases, with 14 bases remaining between them. The CDR3 is 14 residues long. The CDR3 reads CASRGVLAADTQYF. CDR3 bases: TGTGCCAGCAGGGGAGTATTAGCAGCAGATACGCAGTATTTT.

In this sample, this clonotype turned up a few times. V is TRBV18 and J is TRBJ2-7; 9 bases are a match to TRBD2. J was trimmed by 4 bases and V by 3 bases; bases with no gene match: 10. The CDR3 covers 16 residues. Germline CDR1 and CDR2: KGHSH and LQKENI. The CDR3 DNA is TGTGCCAGCTCACCTCAGTTAGCGGGAGACCCTTACGAGCAGTACTTC. Residues: CASSPQLAGDPYEQYF. The complete variable domain, with remaining parts taken from reference TRBV18 and TRBJ2-7, reads NAGVMQNPRHLVRRRGQEARLRCSPMKGHSHVYWYRQLPEEGLKFMVYLQKENIIDESGMPKERFSAEFPKEGPSILRIQQVVRGDSAAYFCASSPQLAGDPYEQYFGPGTRLTVT.

CDR3 sequence reads: CASSVTGLADTQYF. CDR3 coding DNA: TGTGCCAGCAGCGTGACAGGGTTGGCAGATACGCAGTATTTT. The rearrangement uses TRBV9 and TRBJ2-3; 7 bases line up with TRBD1. There are 14 residues in the CDR3. Germline V gives CDR1 SGDLS, CDR2 YYNGEE. V was clipped by 2 bases and J by 4 bases; unmatched bases: 4.

Many counts were recorded for this clonotype. The rearrangement links TRBV2 to TRBJ2-3, with D perhaps matching TRBD2 (5 bases). Looked up from germline, CDR1 is SNHLY and CDR2 is FYNNEI. V gave up 7 bases and J gave up 3 bases, with 14 bases separating them. The length of the CDR3 is 14 residues. In DNA form, the CDR3 reads TGTGCCAGCAAGACCCGTTCGGGGACAGATACGCAGTATTTT. This gives the protein CASKTRSGTDTQYF.

This clonotype was recorded many times. The CDR3, as DNA: TGTGCCAGCAGTTATACAGGGGATCAGCCCCAGCATTTT. This sequence encodes CASSYTGDQPQHF. The chain joins TRBV6-5 to TRBJ1-5; 7 bases align to TRBD1. Germline lookup yields CDR1 MNHEY and CDR2 SVGAGI. V lost 3 bases and J lost 5; bases outside the gene matches: 1. The CDR3 sequence is 13 residues long.

The CDR3 nucleotides read TGTGCCAGCAGCTTGGGTGGGCAGGGTGAACAGCCCCAGCATTTT. This codes for CASSLGGQGEQPQHF. The chain is built from TRBV7-9 and TRBJ1-5, with a possible D match to TRBD1 (5 bases). V was shortened by 3 bases and J by 7 bases, with 16 bases between the two germline ends. Germline loops: CDR1 SEHNR, CDR2 FQNEAQ (reference sequence). This CDR3 has 15 amino acids.

CDR3 region: CASSLSKDPSNEQFF. The DNA for the CDR3 is TGTGCCAGCAGTTTATCGAAGGACCCGAGCAATGAGCAGTTCTTC. V and J are TRBV27 and TRBJ2-1; D is uncertain. The ends were cut back, 0 bases at V and 6 bases at J, with 12 bases in the middle. The germline V gene encodes CDR1 MNHEY and CDR2 SMNVEV (reference sequence). The CDR3 sequence is 15 residues long.

This clonotype was counted ten times or more. This rearrangement joins TRBV18 to TRBJ1-1, with a tentative D call TRBD1 (6 bases). Trimming left V 3 bases short and J 6 bases short, with 14 bases between. Germline CDR1 KGHSH, CDR2 LQKENI. The CDR3 extends over 14 amino acids. The CDR3 DNA sequence: TGTGCCAGCTCACCGGGACAAACCGACGCTGAAGCTTTCTTT. The encoded protein is CASSPGQTDAEAFF.

The table lists this clonotype with many counts. The gene calls are TRBV5-1 and TRBJ2-2; no clear D gene. Looked up from germline, CDR1 is SGHRS and CDR2 is YFSETQ. This CDR3 comprises 13 residues. Trimming took 5 bases from V and 4 from J, leaving 9 bases between them. The CDR3 region has the DNA TGCGCCAGCAGTACAAGAGGCACCGGGGAGCTGTTTTTT. Protein: CASSTRGTGELFF. Filled out from reference TRBV5-1 and TRBJ2-2, the complete variable domain reads KAGVTQTPRYLIKTRGQQVTLSCSPISGHRSVSWYQQTPGQGLQFLFEYFSETQRNKGNFPGRFSGRQFSNSRSEMNVSTLELGDSALYLCASSTRGTGELFFGEGSRLTVL.

This clonotype occurred many times. The V and J genes are TRBV7-9 and TRBJ2-1, with 10 bases matching TRBD2. V gave up 5 bases and J gave up 10 bases; unmatched junction bases: 8. Germline CDR1 SEHNR, CDR2 FQNEAQ (reference sequence). CDR3 length equals 14 residues. In DNA, the CDR3 is TGTGCCAGCAGCGGAAGCGGGAGGGCCTGGGAGCAGTTCTTC. Translating it yields CASSGSGRAWEQFF.